These 31 T cell receptor beta chains were all obtained from the same sample, sequenced in a study of technical replicates of blood from a handful of donors. The method was immunoSEQ multiplex PCR; TCRdb's version includes in-frame clones alone and lacks a portion of them. The table records 65,000 to 85,000 clones, just over 95% of them present only once. Material: T cells isolated from PBMCs. The receptor source for this set is a human donor in good health.

The sample holds one count of this clone. The chain couples TRBV10-2 to TRBJ2-5, with unresolved D. Trimming removed 6 bases at V and 1 base at J, with 9 bases between. The CDR3 is 13 amino acids. Germline V gene lookup returns CDR1 WSHSY and CDR2 SAAADI. The CDR3 coding sequence is TGCGCCAGCAGAGCGACGTTCCAAGAGACCCAGTACTTC. Amino acid sequence: CASRATFQETQYF.

The chain is built from TRBV19 and TRBJ2-7; TRBD1 agrees at 7 bases. Trimming took 5 bases from V and 5 from J; bases not matched to a gene: 12. This CDR3 has 15 residues. Germline V CDR1 and CDR2: LNHDA, SQIVND (reference sequence). CDR3 sequence (DNA): TGTGCCAGTAGTCCAGGACAGGTACGTTTGGACGAGCAGTACTTC. The encoded protein is CASSPGQVRLDEQYF.

This chain connects TRBV27 to TRBJ1-5; D may be TRBD1 (6 bases). Germline V CDR1 and CDR2: MNHEY, SMNVEV (reference sequence). V lost 5 bases to trimming and J lost 5 bases, with 10 bases between them. The CDR3 has 13 residues. The CDR3 bases are TGTGCCAGCAGTCAGGGGACGGATCAGCCCCAGCATTTT. Protein sequence: CASSQGTDQPQHF.

The chain couples TRBV28 to TRBJ2-7, with a tentative D call TRBD2 (5 bases). Germline CDR1 is MDHEN and CDR2 is SYDVKM. The CDR3 runs to 15 residues. Trimming took off 3 bases at V and 4 bases at J, with 16 bases between the two ends. The CDR3 loop is CASSFGGYEGYEQYF. In DNA, the CDR3 is TGTGCCAGCAGTTTTGGCGGGTACGAGGGATACGAGCAGTACTTC.

V usage is TRBV7-8 and J usage is TRBJ2-3; 8 bases are shared with TRBD2. This CDR3 has 20 amino acids. Germline loops: CDR1 SGHVS, CDR2 FQNEAQ. With 3 bases clipped from V and 1 base from J, the junction kept 18 bases outside the gene matches. The DNA of the CDR3 is TGTGCCAGCAGCTTGCCTCGGGGGGGGAGACGGGACACCCGCACAGATACGCAGTATTTT. It specifies CASSLPRGGRRDTRTDTQYF.

This chain links TRBV4-1 with TRBJ2-7, with D tentatively TRBD2 (6 bases). The CDR3 is 13 amino acids. Germline CDR1 MGHRA, CDR2 YSYEKL. V lost 0 bases and J 12 bases, leaving 15 bases between the germline ends. This CDR3 is CASSQDLPGVRYF. The CDR3 bases are TGCGCCAGCAGCCAAGATCTTCCGGGGGTACGGTACTTC.

As regards this clone: Other nucleotide sequences from this sample produce the same CDR3. The rearrangement uses TRBV5-6 and TRBJ2-5, with TRBD2 as a possible D gene (5 bases). V was cut by 4 bases and J by 5 bases, with 18 bases left in between. Per germline, CDR1 SGHDT and CDR2 YYEEEE. This CDR3 is 15 amino acids long. CDR3: CASSLGGSRRETQYF. CDR3 nucleotide sequence: TGTGCCAGCAGCCTGGGCGGGTCCCGCAGGGAGACCCAGTACTTC.

The chain couples TRBV18 to TRBJ1-1, with unresolved D. V lost 4 bases and J lost 2, with 14 bases in between. Germline V CDR1 and CDR2: KGHSH, LQKENI. The CDR3 is made up of 15 amino acids. The CDR3 sequence is CASSRPGEVNTEAFF. CDR3 DNA: TGTGCCAGCTCACGTCCGGGAGAGGTTAACACTGAAGCTTTCTTT.

The J gene is TRBJ2-2, the V gene TRBV11-3; D gene unclear. V dropped 4 bases and J dropped 4 bases, with 4 bases sitting between them. This CDR3 spans 12 amino acids. CDR1 SGHNT and CDR2 YENEEA come from the germline V gene. The CDR3, as DNA: TGTGCCAGCAGCTCCGGCACCGGGGAGCTGTTTTTT. Translating it yields CASSSGTGELFF.

The DNA of the CDR3 is TGTGCCAGCAGCTTAGACGCCAGTTACCTCTATGGCTACACCTTC. As protein: CASSLDASYLYGYTF. The chain recombines TRBV11-2 with TRBJ1-2; D gene unclear. The CDR3 runs to 15 residues. V lost 0 bases to trimming and J lost 4 bases, with 12 bases between them. From germline, CDR1 is SGHAT and CDR2 FQNNGV.

This clone has only one observation. The rearrangement joins TRBV7-8 to TRBJ1-5; TRBD1 matches at 7 bases. Unmatched junction bases numbered 7, after V lost 5 bases and J lost 0 bases. The CDR3 is 16 residues long. Germline V gene data show CDR1 as SGHVS and CDR2 as FQNEAQ. CDR3 loop: CASSQSQGTSNQPQHF. The CDR3 DNA reads as TGTGCCAGCAGCCAATCACAGGGGACTAGCAATCAGCCCCAGCATTTT.

The chain joins TRBV6-5 to TRBJ2-2; TRBD1 agrees at 9 bases. Germline CDR1 is MNHEY and CDR2 is SVGAGI. The ends lost 6 bases at V and 0 bases at J; junction bases unmatched: 2. The CDR3 runs to 15 residues. The CDR3 DNA follows: TGTGCCAGCAGAGGGACAGGGACGAACACCGGGGAGCTGTTTTTT. Its translation is CASRGTGTNTGELFF.

The chain employs TRBV4-1 and TRBJ2-7, with TRBD1 identical over 12 bases. From germline, CDR1 is MGHRA and CDR2 YSYEKL. The CDR3 contains 19 residues. The V gene end was trimmed by 4 bases and the J gene end by 2 bases; junction bases not matched to a gene: 15. In nucleotides, the CDR3 is TGCGCCAGCAGCCTCAAGGTCGGGACAGGGGGCCTATCGGCCTACGAGCAGTACTTC. It is translated as CASSLKVGTGGLSAYEQYF.

This chain links TRBV25-1 with TRBJ1-2; a possible D gene is TRBD1 (6 bases). The germline V gene has CDR1 MGHDK and CDR2 SYGVNS. This CDR3 contains 12 residues. Trimming shortened V by 7 bases and J by 8 bases, and 14 bases separated the two germline ends. CDR3 sequence: CASNRGAEGYTF. CDR3 DNA: TGTGCCAGCAATCGGGGGGCGGAGGGCTACACCTTC.

The V gene is TRBV30, the J gene TRBJ1-1; D remains unclear. CDR1 and CDR2 from the germline V gene are GTSNPN and SVGIG (reference sequence). V gave up 6 bases and J gave up 5 bases, with 16 bases separating them. The CDR3 length is 13 residues. CDR3 amino acids: CACDVGSRTEAFF. The CDR3 region has the DNA TGTGCCTGTGACGTGGGTTCGAGGACTGAAGCTTTCTTT.

The chain links TRBV6-5 to TRBJ2-2; no firm D call. V lost 5 bases and J lost 6, with 16 bases in between. The CDR3 sequence is 15 residues long. CDR1 is MNHEY and CDR2 is SVGAGI in the germline V gene. This CDR3 reads CASSLSVSIAGELFF. CDR3 bases: TGTGCCAGCAGTCTCTCGGTCTCGATCGCCGGGGAGCTGTTTTTT.

The chain is built from TRBV29-1 and TRBJ2-7; possible D gene TRBD1, 6 bases. Germline V gene sequence: CDR1 SQVTM, CDR2 ANQGSEA. V shed 0 bases and J shed 0 bases, with 9 bases lying between them. This CDR3 spans 14 amino acids. The CDR3 nucleotides read TGCAGCGTTGAAGATCCCAGGGGCTCCTACGAGCAGTACTTC. This codes for CSVEDPRGSYEQYF.

The chain has TRBV4-1 and TRBJ2-3, with 9 nucleotides matching TRBD2. The germline V gene has CDR1 MGHRA and CDR2 YSYEKL. Losses at the gene ends were 5 bases for V and 2 bases for J; bases not matched to a gene: 5. This CDR3 has 15 amino acids. CDR3 region: CASSVSGGYTDTQYF. Here the CDR3 DNA reads TGCGCCAGCAGCGTTAGCGGGGGCTACACAGATACGCAGTATTTT.

CDR3 coding DNA: TGTGCCAGTAGTATTTCGGGTTATCAGCCCCAGCATTTT. Translated, it gives CASSISGYQPQHF. V usage is TRBV19 and J usage is TRBJ1-5; D not certain. The germline gives CDR1 LNHDA, CDR2 SQIVND (reference sequence). The V gene lost 3 bases and the J gene lost 5 bases, with 8 bases spanning the gap. This CDR3 contains 13 residues. Filled out from reference TRBV19 and TRBJ1-5, the complete variable domain reads DGGITQSPKYLFRKEGQNVTLSCEQNLNHDAMYWYRQDPGQGLRLIYYSQIVNDFQKGDIAEGYSVSREKKESFPLTVTSAQKNPTAFYLCASSISGYQPQHFGDGTRLSIL.

V and J are TRBV19 and TRBJ1-5, with TRBD1 matching over 9 bases. Germline values: CDR1 LNHDA, CDR2 SQIVND (reference sequence). J gave up 4 bases and V 9 bases, and 7 bases lay outside the gene matches. This CDR3 has 14 residues. CDR3 sequence: CASWTGEGNQPQHF. The CDR3, as DNA: TGTGCCAGCTGGACAGGGGAAGGGAATCAGCCCCAGCATTTT.

The chain combines TRBV30 with TRBJ2-7; D unresolved. V lost 3 bases and J lost 7, with 40 bases in between. CDR1 is GTSNPN, CDR2 SVGIG, per germline (reference sequence). The CDR3 extends over 21 amino acids. The CDR3 DNA sequence: TGTGCCTGGAGCTCTTCACCCGACAACGGATTAACATATCCCCCCTATTGGGAGCAGTACTTC. It encodes CAWSSSPDNGLTYPPYWEQYF. The full variable domain, its missing parts supplied by reference TRBV30 and TRBJ2-7, is SQTIHQWPATLVQPVGSPLSLECTVEGTSNPNLYWYRQAAGRGLQLLFYSVGIGQISSEVPQNLSASRPQDRQFILSSKKLLLSDSGFYLCAWSSSPDNGLTYPPYWEQYFGPGTRLTVT.

The CDR3 DNA is TGTGCCAGCAGCACAAGGTCTCTAGGACAGGCGGCCGAGCCCTATAGCAATCAGCCCCAGCATTTT. This codes for CASSTRSLGQAAEPYSNQPQHF. This chain joins TRBV7-3 and TRBJ1-5; TRBD1 matches at 7 bases. V shed 5 bases, J shed 0 bases, and the junction held 25 bases outside the gene matches. This CDR3 region has 22 residues. Germline V lookup: CDR1 SGHTA, CDR2 FQGTGA.

V and J are TRBV28 and TRBJ2-2; D ambiguous. V lost 5 bases to trimming and J lost 3 bases, with 7 bases between them. This CDR3 comprises 13 residues. The germline V gene encodes CDR1 MDHEN and CDR2 SYDVKM. The CDR3 sequence: CASSIIDTGELFF. CDR3 nucleotides: TGTGCCAGCAGTATCATAGACACCGGGGAGCTGTTTTTT.

The V and J genes are TRBV19 and TRBJ2-1; D is ambiguous. From germline, CDR1 is LNHDA and CDR2 SQIVND (reference sequence). The V end was cut by 6 bases, the J end by 6 bases, with 12 bases between. The CDR3 is 13 amino acids. The CDR3 coding sequence is TGTGCCAGTAGCGGAGACCTCCTCAATGAGCAGTTCTTC. This gives the protein CASSGDLLNEQFF.

The chain uses TRBV11-2 and TRBJ1-1; a possible D gene is TRBD1 (5 bases). Germline V gene lookup returns CDR1 SGHAT and CDR2 FQNNGV. Trimming removed 2 bases at V and 2 bases at J, with 21 bases between. CDR3 size: 18 residues. The CDR3 region has the DNA TGTGCCAGCAGCTTAAGTGGGGATTTGGAGGGGATCAACACTGAAGCTTTCTTT. This gives the protein CASSLSGDLEGINTEAFF.

CDR3 nucleotide sequence: TGTGCCAGCAGCGTCCTAGCGGGGGGCCACGGGGAGCTGTTTTTT. Protein product: CASSVLAGGHGELFF. This chain joins TRBV9 and TRBJ2-2, with TRBD2 matching over 11 bases. Germline loops: CDR1 SGDLS, CDR2 YYNGEE. This CDR3 region has 15 residues. Germline trimming cut 2 bases from V and 7 bases from J; bases unmatched to any gene: 4.

The rearrangement joins TRBV5-4 to TRBJ2-2; 14 positions agree with TRBD2. CDR3 length: 16 residues. CDR1 and CDR2 from the germline V gene are SGHNT and YYREEE (reference sequence). V lost 4 bases and J lost 4; bases outside the gene matches: 3. The CDR3 spells CASSMGLAGVTGELFF. The DNA for the CDR3 is TGTGCCAGCAGCATGGGACTAGCGGGAGTCACCGGGGAGCTGTTTTTT.

The gene calls are TRBV11-3 and TRBJ1-1; the D is unclear. This CDR3 spans 14 amino acids. Trimming stripped 0 bases from V and 5 bases from J, with 10 bases between. From germline, CDR1 is SGHNT and CDR2 YENEEA. DNA for the CDR3: TGTGCCAGCAGCTTAGAAGATAGTGTTACTGAAGCTTTCTTT. It codes for CASSLEDSVTEAFF.

The CDR3 is CASSLKTDRRNHYGYTF. The CDR3 nucleotides read TGTGCCAGCAGCTTAAAAACGGATCGCAGGAACCACTATGGCTACACCTTC. The V call is TRBV7-9, the J call TRBJ1-2; D is unresolved. Germline loops: CDR1 SEHNR, CDR2 FQNEAQ (reference sequence). V lost 2 bases and J 3 bases, leaving 19 bases between the germline ends. CDR3 size: 17 residues.

The chain employs TRBV5-1 and TRBJ2-2; D is undetermined. The V and J ends lost 1 base and 5 bases respectively, with 12 bases between them. This CDR3 region has 15 residues. CDR1 and CDR2 (germline): SGHRS, YFSETQ. The chain's CDR3 is CASSLRQDTTGELFF. CDR3 sequence (DNA): TGCGCCAGCAGCTTGCGACAAGACACTACCGGGGAGCTGTTTTTT.

In nucleotides, the CDR3 is TGCGCCAGCAGCTTGGGTGACATCACAGATACGCAGTATTTT. Its translation is CASSLGDITDTQYF. The rearrangement uses TRBV5-1 and TRBJ2-3; D not resolved. Germline V gene lookup returns CDR1 SGHRS and CDR2 YFSETQ. This CDR3 contains 14 residues. Trimming shortened V by 0 bases and J by 2 bases, and 7 bases separated the two germline ends.